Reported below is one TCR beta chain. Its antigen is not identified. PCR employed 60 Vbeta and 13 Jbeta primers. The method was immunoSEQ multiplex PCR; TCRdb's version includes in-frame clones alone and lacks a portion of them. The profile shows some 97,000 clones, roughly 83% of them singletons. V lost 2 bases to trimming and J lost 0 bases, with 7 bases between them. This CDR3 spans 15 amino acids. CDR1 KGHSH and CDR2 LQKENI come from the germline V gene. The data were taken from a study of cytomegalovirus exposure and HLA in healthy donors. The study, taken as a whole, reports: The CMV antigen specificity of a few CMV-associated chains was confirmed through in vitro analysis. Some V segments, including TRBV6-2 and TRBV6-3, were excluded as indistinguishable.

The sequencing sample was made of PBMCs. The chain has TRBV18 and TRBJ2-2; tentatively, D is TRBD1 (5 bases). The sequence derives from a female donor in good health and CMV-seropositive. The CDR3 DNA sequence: TGTGCCAGCTCACCAGGACAAACGAACACCGGGGAGCTGTTTTTT. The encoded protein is CASSPGQTNTGELFF.